This TCR beta chain was retrieved from a study of vaccination and CD4 T cells after COVID-19. Study-level points and caveats: A relatively small number of convalescent patients were studied, and no early post-infection timepoints were included.

Treatment reported: roughly 11-day PBMC culture with coronavirus spike peptide pools or control peptides (ViraFEST assay). The junction had 10 bases not matched to a gene; V was cut back by 5 bases and J by 4 bases. There are 15 residues in the CDR3. In germline, CDR1 is MNHNS, CDR2 SASEGT. With the Oncomine TCR Beta short-read assay, DNA from cultured CD4+ T cells was sequenced. MiXCR, run by TCRdb on the PCR reads, gives a single entry per CDR3 protein. Among about 20,000 distinct CDR3 sequences listed, 45% to 60% were seen once. Points on this clonotype: Its antigen is currently unknown.

The chain employs TRBV6-1 and TRBJ1-2; TRBD1 aligns across 7 bases. Sequencing input: CD4+ T cells from blood, cultured in vitro. The clonotype comes from a human donor who had recovered from COVID-19. The DNA of the CDR3 is TGTGCCAGCAGTCCGTACGACAGGGATGGCTATGGCTACACCTTC. The encoded protein is CASSPYDRDGYGYTF.